Below, 32 T cell receptor beta chains from the same sample are listed, as sequenced in a study of cytomegalovirus exposure and HLA in healthy donors (dated by TCRdb to the late 2010s). Library generation was performed with the immunoSEQ multiplex PCR assay. In TCRdb, the immuneACCESS table is reduced to in-frame sequences with V and J assigned. These tables do not hold every clone; where another copy was compared, an unresolved V gene accounts for under half, and the others remain unexplained. For this sample the table gives 200,000 to 250,000 clones, of which approximately 80% were detected only once. The ten biggest clones cover about 14% of the sample. The sequencing sample was made of PBMCs. The receptor source for this set is a woman aged 25 to 45 in good health and CMV-seropositive.

The chain combines TRBV5-4 with TRBJ1-1, with unresolved D. Per germline, CDR1 SGHNT and CDR2 YYREEE (reference sequence). V was trimmed by 1 base and J by 5 bases, leaving 12 bases between them. The CDR3 runs to 14 residues. CDR3 sequence reads: CASSLRGGGTEAFF. The CDR3 DNA sequence: TGTGCCAGCAGCTTGCGGGGAGGAGGGACTGAAGCTTTCTTT.

This clone has only a few counts. The chain recombines TRBV6-6 with TRBJ2-7, with D possibly matching TRBD1 (5 bases). The CDR3 runs to 13 residues. Per germline, CDR1 MNHNY and CDR2 SVGAGI (reference sequence). Trimming removed 4 bases from V and 9 bases from J, with 16 bases in between. The CDR3 reads CASSSLPRAGQYF. DNA of the CDR3: TGTGCCAGCAGTTCGCTACCCAGGGCCGGGCAGTACTTC.

This CDR3 reads CASSYGQPHDNEQFF. The CDR3 DNA reads as TGTGCCAGCAGTTACGGGCAGCCTCACGACAATGAGCAGTTCTTC. V usage is TRBV6-5 and J usage is TRBJ2-1; D remains ambiguous. CDR1 and CDR2 (germline): MNHEY, SVGAGI. V was clipped by 2 bases and J by 5 bases, with 13 bases between them. This CDR3 has 15 residues.

This chain uses TRBV28 with TRBJ2-5; D is unresolved. CDR3 length: 15 amino acids. CDR1 is MDHEN and CDR2 is SYDVKM in the germline V gene. V lost 5 bases, J lost 1 base, and 14 bases lay in between. CDR3 in DNA: TGTGCCAGCAGTCCCCTTGACCCAGGCCAAGAGACCCAGTACTTC. Translating gives CASSPLDPGQETQYF.

The chain carries TRBV9 and TRBJ1-4, with 7 bases identical to TRBD1. This CDR3 is 13 amino acids long. V lost 6 bases to trimming and J lost 6 bases; unmatched junction nucleotides: 5. Germline CDR1 and CDR2: SGDLS and YYNGEE. The CDR3 bases are TGTGCCAGCAACAGGGGCCTTGATGAAAAACTGTTTTTT. Translating it yields CASNRGLDEKLFF.

This clone was seen only once. V gene TRBV6-5 combines with J gene TRBJ2-2, with unresolved D. CDR3 length equals 12 residues. Germline assignment: CDR1 MNHEY and CDR2 SVGAGI. V gave up 3 bases and J gave up 4 bases, with 3 bases separating them. In DNA, the CDR3 is TGTGCCAGCAGTTATAGCACCGGGGAGCTGTTTTTT. Protein: CASSYSTGELFF.

This clone is a singleton in its sample. J is TRBJ2-1 and V is TRBV11-2; 7 bases align to TRBD2. The CDR3 is made up of 14 amino acids. CDR1 is SGHAT and CDR2 is FQNNGV in the germline V gene. V lost 3 bases, J lost 3 bases, and 2 bases stayed unmatched. The CDR3 sequence: CASSFRGDYNEQFF. The CDR3 nucleotides read TGTGCCAGCAGCTTTCGGGGGGACTACAATGAGCAGTTCTTC.

This clone was seen a few times. V and J are TRBV10-3 and TRBJ1-4; 8 bases match TRBD1. Per germline, CDR1 ENHRY and CDR2 SYGVKD. The CDR3 runs 14 residues. Losses at the gene ends were 3 bases for V and 5 bases for J; bases not matched to a gene: 2. The CDR3 region has the DNA TGTGCCATCAGTGATCGGACAGGGAATGAAAAACTGTTTTTT. Amino acids: CAISDRTGNEKLFF.

This chain connects TRBV19 to TRBJ2-7; TRBD2 matches 12 bases. Unmatched junction bases numbered 4, after V lost 5 bases and J lost 2 bases. There are 15 residues in the CDR3. Germline assignment: CDR1 LNHDA and CDR2 SQIVND (reference sequence). CDR3 sequence: CASSARTSGTYEQYF. The CDR3 nucleotides read TGTGCCAGTAGTGCCCGGACTAGCGGGACCTACGAGCAGTACTTC.

V gene TRBV7-6 combines with J gene TRBJ2-3; D unresolved. The length of the CDR3 is 13 residues. V was clipped by 3 bases and J by 0 bases, with 4 bases between them. The germline gives CDR1 SGHVS, CDR2 FNYEAQ. CDR3 in amino acids: CASSFISTDTQYF. For the CDR3, the DNA is TGTGCCAGCAGCTTCATAAGCACAGATACGCAGTATTTT.

The CDR3 loop is CASSFERTSGRSTDTQYF. CDR3 DNA: TGTGCCAGCAGTTTTGAAAGGACTAGCGGGAGGAGCACAGATACGCAGTATTTT. The gene calls are TRBV28 and TRBJ2-3; TRBD2 agrees at 14 bases. CDR3 length: 18 amino acids. Trimming removed 3 bases from V and 0 bases from J; junction bases left unmatched: 5. Germline V lookup: CDR1 MDHEN, CDR2 SYDVKM.

A remark on this clone: At the DNA level, this CDR3 is encoded by other sequences in the same sample as well. The V call is TRBV7-8, the J call TRBJ2-7; D remains ambiguous. Trimming cost V 1 base and J 0 bases, with 7 bases left between them. Germline V gene sequence: CDR1 SGHVS, CDR2 FQNEAQ. This CDR3 is built from 14 residues. CDR3 coding DNA: TGTGCCAGCAGCTTAGGAGGAAACTCCTACGAGCAGTACTTC. It codes for CASSLGGNSYEQYF.

The chain employs TRBV2 and TRBJ1-5; a possible D gene is TRBD1 (6 bases). There are 16 residues in the CDR3. V shed 2 bases and J shed 6 bases, with 17 bases lying between them. The germline V gene encodes CDR1 SNHLY and CDR2 FYNNEI. The chain's CDR3 is CASSENWGAGSQPQHF. The CDR3 coding sequence is TGTGCCAGCAGTGAAAATTGGGGGGCCGGTAGTCAGCCCCAGCATTTT.

This chain joins TRBV27 and TRBJ2-7; D call uncertain. The CDR3 length is 15 residues. Trimming stripped 3 bases from V and 0 bases from J, with 12 bases between. Germline V lookup: CDR1 MNHEY, CDR2 SMNVEV (reference sequence). This CDR3 is CASSFIADLSYEQYF. CDR3 sequence (DNA): TGTGCCAGCAGTTTTATTGCGGACCTCTCCTACGAGCAGTACTTC.

Concerning this clone: At one end, the junction sequence differs from germline, possibly due to a read error. The rearrangement joins TRBV7-7 to TRBJ2-5, with 7 bases lining up with TRBD2. In germline, CDR1 is SSHAT, CDR2 FNYEAQ (reference sequence). The CDR3 covers 13 residues. CDR3 sequence: CASSPTGRETQYF. The CDR3 DNA reads TGTGCTAGCAGCCCCACCGGGAGGGAGACCCAGTACTTC.

The V gene is TRBV30, the J gene TRBJ1-1, with TRBD1 matching over 7 bases. Germline CDR1 is GTSNPN and CDR2 is SVGIG (reference sequence). Trimming took 4 bases from V and 0 from J; bases not matched to a gene: 5. The CDR3 is 14 residues long. CDR3 protein: CAWNRDSLNTEAFF. The CDR3 DNA reads as TGTGCCTGGAATCGGGACAGCTTGAACACTGAAGCTTTCTTT.

The V call is TRBV6-1, the J call TRBJ1-4; unclear D gene. The CDR3 is made up of 15 amino acids. V gave up 4 bases and J gave up 11 bases, with 20 bases separating them. Germline V gene data show CDR1 as MNHNS and CDR2 as SASEGT. DNA of the CDR3: TGTGCCAGCAGTGCCGCTAAAAAGGGAATCGGGAAACTGTTTTTT. Residues: CASSAAKKGIGKLFF.

Note on this clone: The identical CDR3 is also encoded by other nucleotide sequences in the sample. V usage is TRBV15 and J usage is TRBJ1-4; TRBD1 matches at 7 bases. V was clipped by 0 bases and J by 5 bases; unmatched bases: 3. The CDR3 totals 15 residues. The germline V gene has CDR1 LNHNV and CDR2 YYDKDF (reference sequence). This CDR3 is CATSRDGTENEKLFF. CDR3 sequence (DNA): TGTGCCACCAGCAGAGACGGGACAGAGAATGAAAAACTGTTTTTT.

The rearrangement links TRBV5-6 to TRBJ2-7; D could derive from TRBD1 or TRBD2 (6 bases each). The CDR3 has 14 amino acids. Germline CDR1 is SGHDT and CDR2 is YYEEEE. Trimming pared 4 bases from V and 3 bases from J, leaving 14 bases between. This chain's CDR3 is CASSPRGPFYEQYF. For the CDR3, the DNA is TGTGCCAGCAGCCCCCGGGGGCCTTTCTACGAGCAGTACTTC.

The rearrangement links TRBV29-1 to TRBJ1-1; D gene ambiguous. CDR1 and CDR2 (germline): SQVTM, ANQGSEA. V lost 5 bases, J lost 4 bases, and 14 bases lay in between. The CDR3 length is 13 residues. The CDR3: CSVLSGLGTEAFF. The CDR3 region has the DNA TGCAGCGTTTTGTCGGGTCTGGGCACTGAAGCTTTCTTT.

The chain couples TRBV20-1 to TRBJ2-7; D gene uncertain. The germline V and J ends were trimmed by 3 bases and 6 bases, with 9 bases remaining between them. The CDR3 has 11 amino acids. Germline loops: CDR1 DFQATT, CDR2 SNEGSKA (reference sequence). The CDR3 reads CSASGQAEQYF. Here the CDR3 DNA reads TGCAGTGCTAGTGGCCAGGCCGAGCAGTACTTC.

V gene TRBV5-6 combines with J gene TRBJ1-1; 7 bases are shared with TRBD1. J gave up 0 bases and V 2 bases, and 7 bases lay outside the gene matches. CDR1 is SGHDT, CDR2 YYEEEE, per germline. CDR3 length equals 16 residues. The DNA for the CDR3 is TGTGCCAGCAGCTTCCTTACAGGGGTCCTGAACACTGAAGCTTTCTTT. It encodes CASSFLTGVLNTEAFF.

The chain uses TRBV7-2 and TRBJ1-2; D perhaps matches TRBD1 (5 bases). Trimming shortened V by 6 bases and J by 5 bases, and 19 bases separated the two germline ends. The CDR3 extends over 15 amino acids. Germline V gene lookup returns CDR1 SGHTA and CDR2 FQGNSA. The CDR3 spells CASSSYDGRQYGYTF. The CDR3 nucleotides read TGTGCCAGCAGTTCTTATGACGGTAGACAGTATGGCTACACCTTC.

The chain recombines TRBV7-9 with TRBJ2-7; the match to TRBD1 covers 9 bases. The length of the CDR3 is 11 residues. Germline loops: CDR1 SEHNR, CDR2 FQNEAQ (reference sequence). V gave up 5 bases and J gave up 12 bases; unmatched junction bases: 5. The CDR3 is CASSPGQGPYF. The CDR3 DNA is TGTGCCAGCAGCCCCGGACAGGGGCCGTACTTC.

The V call is TRBV6-5, the J call TRBJ1-3; D may be TRBD1 (5 bases). The germline V and J ends were trimmed by 4 bases and 2 bases, with 12 bases remaining between them. CDR1 is MNHEY, CDR2 SVGAGI, per germline. The CDR3 has 15 amino acids. DNA of the CDR3: TGTGCCAGCAGTTCGGGAGGGGTCCCTGGAAACACCATATATTTT. Translated, it gives CASSSGGVPGNTIYF.

The rearrangement joins TRBV25-1 to TRBJ1-4; D unclear. Germline CDR1 reads MGHDK; CDR2 reads SYGVNS. Trimming cost V 0 bases and J 3 bases, with 8 bases left between them. The CDR3 runs to 15 residues. The CDR3 bases are TGTGCCAGCAGTGAATATTCGGGAGCTAATGAAAAACTGTTTTTT. Translation gives CASSEYSGANEKLFF.

This chain joins TRBV6-1 and TRBJ2-1; D may be TRBD2 (5 bases). This CDR3 spans 15 amino acids. V lost 0 bases, J lost 3 bases, and 9 bases lay in between. Germline CDR1 reads MNHNS; CDR2 reads SASEGT. Here the CDR3 DNA reads TGTGCCAGCAGTGAAGCAATTAGCGTCTACAATGAGCAGTTCTTC. Translating gives CASSEAISVYNEQFF.

This clone was detected only once. The chain combines TRBV9 with TRBJ1-2, with 8 bases matching TRBD1. Trimming cost V 0 bases and J 5 bases; bases outside gene matches: 9. The germline V gene encodes CDR1 SGDLS and CDR2 YYNGEE. The CDR3 is made up of 16 amino acids. CDR3: CASSVGSAGGGYGYTF. The CDR3 DNA is TGTGCCAGCAGCGTAGGATCGGCAGGGGGCGGGTATGGCTACACCTTC.

The chain's CDR3 is CAWSSQLNEQFF. The CDR3 DNA follows: TGTGCCTGGAGTTCGCAGCTCAATGAGCAGTTCTTC. The J gene is TRBJ2-1, the V gene TRBV30, with D unresolved. V was cut by 2 bases and J by 6 bases, with 8 bases left in between. The CDR3 runs to 12 residues. Germline V CDR1 and CDR2: GTSNPN, SVGIG (reference sequence).

The chain joins TRBV9 to TRBJ1-5; 7 bases align to TRBD1. With V trimmed by 3 bases and J by 3 bases, 3 bases remained unmatched. From germline, CDR1 is SGDLS and CDR2 YYNGEE. The CDR3 sequence is 14 residues long. For the CDR3, the DNA is TGTGCCAGCAGCGAAGGGGGCACCAATCAGCCCCAGCATTTT. The encoded protein is CASSEGGTNQPQHF. The full variable domain, its missing parts supplied by reference TRBV9 and TRBJ1-5, is DSGVTQTPKHLITATGQRVTLRCSPRSGDLSVYWYQQSLDQGLQFLIQYYNGEERAKGNILERFSAQQFPDLHSELNLSSLELGDSALYFCASSEGGTNQPQHFGDGTRLSIL.

The rearrangement uses TRBV7-2 and TRBJ1-2; TRBD1 might be the D (5 bases). Germline assignment: CDR1 SGHTA and CDR2 FQGNSA. Trimming pared 5 bases from V and 3 bases from J, leaving 22 bases between. The CDR3 is 17 residues long. The CDR3 reads CASSPPRGEGRDYGYTF. The CDR3 DNA reads as TGTGCCAGCAGCCCTCCCCGGGGAGAGGGGAGGGACTATGGCTACACCTTC. Using reference TRBV7-2 and TRBJ1-2 for the parts outside the CDR3, the full variable domain is GAGVSQSPSNKVTEKGKDVELRCDPISGHTALYWYRQSLGQGLEFLIYFQGNSAPDKSGLPSDRFSAERTGGSVSTLTIQRTQQEDSAVYLCASSPPRGEGRDYGYTFGSGTRLTVV.

The rearrangement links TRBV6-5 to TRBJ2-3; 10 nucleotides agree with TRBD1. This CDR3 spans 15 amino acids. V was pared by 6 bases and J by 4 bases, with 7 bases of the junction left unmatched. CDR1 is MNHEY, CDR2 SVGAGI, per germline. The CDR3, as DNA: TGTGCCAGCAGAACCGGGACAGGGGAATCAGATACGCAGTATTTT. It is translated as CASRTGTGESDTQYF.